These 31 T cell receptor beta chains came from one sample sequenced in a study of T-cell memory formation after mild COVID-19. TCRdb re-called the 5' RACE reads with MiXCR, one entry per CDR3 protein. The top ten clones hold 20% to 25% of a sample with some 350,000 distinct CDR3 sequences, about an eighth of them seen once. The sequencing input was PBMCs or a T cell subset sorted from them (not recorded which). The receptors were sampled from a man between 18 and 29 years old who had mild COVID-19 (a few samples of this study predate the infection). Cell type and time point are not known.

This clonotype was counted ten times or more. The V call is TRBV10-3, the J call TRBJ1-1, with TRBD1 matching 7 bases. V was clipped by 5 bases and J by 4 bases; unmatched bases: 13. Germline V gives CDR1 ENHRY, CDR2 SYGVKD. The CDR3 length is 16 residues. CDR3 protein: CAISSPNRGLGTEAFF. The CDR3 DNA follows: TGTGCCATCAGTTCTCCAAACAGGGGCCTCGGCACTGAAGCTTTCTTT.

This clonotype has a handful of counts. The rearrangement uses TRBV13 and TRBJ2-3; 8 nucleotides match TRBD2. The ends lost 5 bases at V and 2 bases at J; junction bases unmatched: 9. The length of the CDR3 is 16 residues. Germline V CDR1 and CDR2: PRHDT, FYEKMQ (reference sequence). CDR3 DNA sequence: TGTGCCAGCAGCCTCGGGGTAGCGGGGCCCACAGATACGCAGTATTTT. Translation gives CASSLGVAGPTDTQYF. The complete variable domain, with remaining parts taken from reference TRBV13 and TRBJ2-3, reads AAGVIQSPRHLIKEKRETATLKCYPIPRHDTVYWYQQGPGQDPQFLISFYEKMQSDKGSIPDRFSAQQFSDYHSELNMSSLELGDSALYFCASSLGVAGPTDTQYFGPGTRLTVL.

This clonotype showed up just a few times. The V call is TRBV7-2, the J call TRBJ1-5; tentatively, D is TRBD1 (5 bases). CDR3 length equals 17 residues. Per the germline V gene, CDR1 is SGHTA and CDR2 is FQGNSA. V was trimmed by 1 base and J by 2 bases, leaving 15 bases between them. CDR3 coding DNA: TGTGCCAGCAGCTTAGGGTTCCGGGACTTCGGCAATCAGCCCCAGCATTTT. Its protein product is CASSLGFRDFGNQPQHF.

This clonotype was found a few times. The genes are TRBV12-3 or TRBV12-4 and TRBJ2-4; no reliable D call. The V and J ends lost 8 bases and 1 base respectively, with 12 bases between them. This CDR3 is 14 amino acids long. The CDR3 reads CASGPGFAKNIQYF. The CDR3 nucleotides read TGTGCCAGCGGGCCTGGTTTTGCCAAAAACATTCAGTACTTC.

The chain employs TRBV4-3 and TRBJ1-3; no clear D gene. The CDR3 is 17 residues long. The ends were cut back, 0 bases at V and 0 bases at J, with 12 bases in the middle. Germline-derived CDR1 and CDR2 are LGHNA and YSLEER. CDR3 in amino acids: CASSQDFRAISGNTIYF. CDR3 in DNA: TGCGCCAGCAGCCAAGACTTTCGGGCCATCTCTGGAAACACCATATATTTT.

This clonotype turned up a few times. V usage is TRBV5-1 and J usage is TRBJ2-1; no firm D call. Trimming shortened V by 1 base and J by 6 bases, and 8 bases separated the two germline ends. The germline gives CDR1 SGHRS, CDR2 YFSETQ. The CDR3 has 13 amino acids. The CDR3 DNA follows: TGCGCCAGCAGCTTGAACGGGCCCAATGAGCAGTTCTTC. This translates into CASSLNGPNEQFF.

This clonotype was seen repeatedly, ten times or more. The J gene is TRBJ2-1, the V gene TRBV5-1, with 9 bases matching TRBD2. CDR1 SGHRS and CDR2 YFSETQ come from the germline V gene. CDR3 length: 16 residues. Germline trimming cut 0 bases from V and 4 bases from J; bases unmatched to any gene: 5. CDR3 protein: CASSLEGTSLYNEQFF. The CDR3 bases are TGCGCCAGCAGCTTGGAGGGGACTAGCTTATACAATGAGCAGTTCTTC.

CDR3 nucleotides: TGCGCCAGCAGTGCAACACCTCAGAACACCGGGGAGCTGTTTTTT. Protein product: CASSATPQNTGELFF. V is TRBV10-1 and J is TRBJ2-2; the D is unclear. Germline loops: CDR1 WNHNN, CDR2 SYGVQD (reference sequence). This CDR3 has 15 amino acids. V was trimmed by 4 bases and J by 1 base, leaving 10 bases between them.

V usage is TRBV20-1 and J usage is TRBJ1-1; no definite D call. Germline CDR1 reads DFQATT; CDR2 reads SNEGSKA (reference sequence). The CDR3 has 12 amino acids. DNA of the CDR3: TGCGCTCTCAGGCCCGGGAACACTGAAGCTTTCTTT. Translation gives CALRPGNTEAFF.

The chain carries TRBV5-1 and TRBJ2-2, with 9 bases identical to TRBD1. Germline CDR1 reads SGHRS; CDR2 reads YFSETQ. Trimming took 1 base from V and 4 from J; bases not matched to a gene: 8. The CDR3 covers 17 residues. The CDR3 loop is CASSLLAQGAVTGELFF. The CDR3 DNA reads TGCGCCAGCAGCTTGCTTGCACAGGGGGCCGTCACCGGGGAGCTGTTTTTT.

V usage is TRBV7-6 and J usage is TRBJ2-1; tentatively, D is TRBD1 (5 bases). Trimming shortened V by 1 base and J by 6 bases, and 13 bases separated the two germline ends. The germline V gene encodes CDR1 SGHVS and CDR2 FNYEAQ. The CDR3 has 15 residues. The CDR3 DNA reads TGTGCCAGCAGCTTAGAACCAGGCCAGGGCAATGAGCAGTTCTTC. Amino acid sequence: CASSLEPGQGNEQFF.

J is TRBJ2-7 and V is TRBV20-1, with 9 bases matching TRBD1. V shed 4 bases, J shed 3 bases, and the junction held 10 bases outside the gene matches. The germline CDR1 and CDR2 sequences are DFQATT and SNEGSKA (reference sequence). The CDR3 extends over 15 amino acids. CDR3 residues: CSAKDPGTGNYEQYF. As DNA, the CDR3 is TGCAGTGCTAAGGACCCCGGGACAGGGAACTACGAGCAGTACTTC.

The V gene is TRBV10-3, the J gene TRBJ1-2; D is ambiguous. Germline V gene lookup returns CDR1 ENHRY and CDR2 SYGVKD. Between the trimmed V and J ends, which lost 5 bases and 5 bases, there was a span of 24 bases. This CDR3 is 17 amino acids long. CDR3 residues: CAISLRAGSPKRYGYTF. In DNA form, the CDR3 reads TGTGCCATCAGTCTACGGGCAGGCTCTCCAAAGCGGTATGGCTACACCTTC.

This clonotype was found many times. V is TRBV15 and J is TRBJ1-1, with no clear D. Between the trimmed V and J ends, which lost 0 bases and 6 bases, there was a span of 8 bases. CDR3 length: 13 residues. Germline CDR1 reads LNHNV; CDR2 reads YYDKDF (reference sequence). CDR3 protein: CATSREAGPEAFF. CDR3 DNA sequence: TGTGCCACCAGCAGAGAAGCGGGCCCTGAAGCTTTCTTT.

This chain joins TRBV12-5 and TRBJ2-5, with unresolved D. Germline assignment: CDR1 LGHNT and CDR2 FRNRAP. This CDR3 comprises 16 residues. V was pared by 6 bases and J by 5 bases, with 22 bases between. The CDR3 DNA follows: TGTGCTAGTGGAAGAGGAATACCAGGAGTCGGGGAGACCCAGTACTTC. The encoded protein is CASGRGIPGVGETQYF.

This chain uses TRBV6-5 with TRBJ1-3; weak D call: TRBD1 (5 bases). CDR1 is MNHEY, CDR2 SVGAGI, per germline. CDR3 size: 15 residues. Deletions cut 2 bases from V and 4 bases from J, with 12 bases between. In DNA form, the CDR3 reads TGTGCCAGCAGTTACGCTAAAGGGGTCGGAAACACCATATATTTT. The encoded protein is CASSYAKGVGNTIYF.

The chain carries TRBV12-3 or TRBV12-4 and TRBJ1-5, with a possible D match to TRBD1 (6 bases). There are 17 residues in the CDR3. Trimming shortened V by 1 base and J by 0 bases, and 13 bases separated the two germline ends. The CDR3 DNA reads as TGTGCCAGCAGTTTAGTGCAGGGGAGGTATAGCAATCAGCCCCAGCATTTT. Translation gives CASSLVQGRYSNQPQHF.

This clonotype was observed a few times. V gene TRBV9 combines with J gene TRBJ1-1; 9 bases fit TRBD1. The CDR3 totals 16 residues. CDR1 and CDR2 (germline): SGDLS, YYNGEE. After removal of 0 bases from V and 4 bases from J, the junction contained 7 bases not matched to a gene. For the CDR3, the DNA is TGTGCCAGCAGCGTAGGAAGTACAGGGGGCCTCACTGAAGCTTTCTTT. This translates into CASSVGSTGGLTEAFF.

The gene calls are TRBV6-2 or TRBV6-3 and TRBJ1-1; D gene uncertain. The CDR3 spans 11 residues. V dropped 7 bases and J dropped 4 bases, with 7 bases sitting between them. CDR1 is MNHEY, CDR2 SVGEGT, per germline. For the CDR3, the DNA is TGTGCCAGCAATCGGGGCACTGAAGCTTTCTTT. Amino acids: CASNRGTEAFF.

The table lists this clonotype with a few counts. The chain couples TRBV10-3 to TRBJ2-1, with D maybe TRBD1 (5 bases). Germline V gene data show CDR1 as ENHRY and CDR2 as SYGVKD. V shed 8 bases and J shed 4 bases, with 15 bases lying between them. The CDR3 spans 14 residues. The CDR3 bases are TGTGCCATCGGGGATGGACAAGGTTACAATGAGCAGTTCTTC. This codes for CAIGDGQGYNEQFF.

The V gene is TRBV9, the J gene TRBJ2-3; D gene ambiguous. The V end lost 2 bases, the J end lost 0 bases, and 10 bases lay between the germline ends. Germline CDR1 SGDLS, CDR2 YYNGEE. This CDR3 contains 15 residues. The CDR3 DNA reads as TGTGCCAGCAGCGTTTCAAGTTATAGCACAGATACGCAGTATTTT. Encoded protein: CASSVSSYSTDTQYF.

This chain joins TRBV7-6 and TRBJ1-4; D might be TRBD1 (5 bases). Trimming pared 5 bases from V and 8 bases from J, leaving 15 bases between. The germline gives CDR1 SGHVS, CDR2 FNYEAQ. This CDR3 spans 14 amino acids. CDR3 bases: TGTGCCAGCAGCGGAAAGCTGAGGGACGAAAAACTGTTTTTT. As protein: CASSGKLRDEKLFF.

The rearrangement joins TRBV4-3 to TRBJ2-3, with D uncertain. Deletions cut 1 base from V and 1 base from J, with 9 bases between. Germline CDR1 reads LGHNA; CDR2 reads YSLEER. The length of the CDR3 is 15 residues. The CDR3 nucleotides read TGCGCCAGCAGCCAAGCGGTGGTCGGCACAGATACGCAGTATTTT. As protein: CASSQAVVGTDTQYF.

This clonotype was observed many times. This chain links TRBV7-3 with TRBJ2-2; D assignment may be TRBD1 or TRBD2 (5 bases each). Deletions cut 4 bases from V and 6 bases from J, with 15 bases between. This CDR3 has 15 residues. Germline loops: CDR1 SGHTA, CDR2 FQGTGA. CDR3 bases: TGTGCCAGCAGCTCCACGGTGGGGACGGCCGGGGAGCTGTTTTTT. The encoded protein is CASSSTVGTAGELFF.

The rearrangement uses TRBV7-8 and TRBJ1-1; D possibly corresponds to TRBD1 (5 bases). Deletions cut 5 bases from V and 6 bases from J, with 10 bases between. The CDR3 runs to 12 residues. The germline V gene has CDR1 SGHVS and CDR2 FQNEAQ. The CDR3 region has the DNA TGTGCCAGCAGCATGGACATCCCTGAAGCTTTCTTT. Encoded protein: CASSMDIPEAFF.

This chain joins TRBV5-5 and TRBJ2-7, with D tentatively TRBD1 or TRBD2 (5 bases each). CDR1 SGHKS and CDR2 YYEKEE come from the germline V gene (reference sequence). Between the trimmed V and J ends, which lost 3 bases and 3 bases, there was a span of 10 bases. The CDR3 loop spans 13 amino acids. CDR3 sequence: CASSSGTNYEQYV. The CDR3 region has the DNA TGTGCCAGCAGCTCCGGGACCAACTACGAGCAGTACGTC.

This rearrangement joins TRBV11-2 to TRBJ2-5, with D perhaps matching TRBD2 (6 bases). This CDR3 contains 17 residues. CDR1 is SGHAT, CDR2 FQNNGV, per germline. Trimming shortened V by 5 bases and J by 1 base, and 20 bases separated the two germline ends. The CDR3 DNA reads TGTGCCAGCAGCGACCGGCGGGATAGCGGCACCCAAGAGACCCAGTACTTC. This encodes CASSDRRDSGTQETQYF.

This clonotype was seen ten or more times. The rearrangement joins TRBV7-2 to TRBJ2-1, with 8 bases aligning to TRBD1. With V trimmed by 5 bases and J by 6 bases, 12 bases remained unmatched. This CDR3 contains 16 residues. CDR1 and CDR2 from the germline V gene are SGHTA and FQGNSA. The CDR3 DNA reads TGTGCCAGCAGCGACCAGCCAACAGGGACAGGCAATGAGCAGTTCTTC. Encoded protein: CASSDQPTGTGNEQFF.

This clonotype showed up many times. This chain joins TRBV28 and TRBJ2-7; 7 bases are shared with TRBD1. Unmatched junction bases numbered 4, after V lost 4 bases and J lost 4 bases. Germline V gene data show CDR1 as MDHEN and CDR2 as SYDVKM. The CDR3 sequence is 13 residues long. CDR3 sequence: CASSSGQEYEQYV. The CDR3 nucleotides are TGTGCCAGCAGTTCCGGACAGGAGTACGAGCAGTACGTC.

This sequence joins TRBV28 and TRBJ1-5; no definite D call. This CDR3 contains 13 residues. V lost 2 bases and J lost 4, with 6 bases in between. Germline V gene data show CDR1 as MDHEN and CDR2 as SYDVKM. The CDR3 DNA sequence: TGTGCCAGCAGTTTAGAATGGAATCAGCCCCAGCATTTT. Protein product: CASSLEWNQPQHF.

In DNA form, the CDR3 reads TGTGCCAGCCAAGGGCCAGTGAACACCGGGGAGCTGTTTTTT. It is translated as CASQGPVNTGELFF. This chain links TRBV3-1 with TRBJ2-2; D gene ambiguous. The CDR3 is 14 amino acids. Germline-derived CDR1 and CDR2 are LGHDT and YNNKEL (reference sequence). The V end lost 8 bases, the J end lost 1 base, and 11 bases lay between the germline ends.